This T cell receptor beta chain comes out of a study of Graves' ophthalmopathy and Graves' hyperthyroidism. Ophthalmopathy donors' eye disease showed moderate-to-severe activity, CAS of at least 3, NOSPECS of at least 4 and duration under 3 months. Enrollment excluded any patients with other autoimmune diseases, uncontrolled infections, pregnancy or lactation. Serum thyroxine and TRAb, along with clinical symptoms, thyroid ultrasound and orbital computed tomography, were what diagnosis relied on. A volume of approximately 10 ml of fresh peripheral blood supplied the PBMCs. Germline-derived CDR1 and CDR2 are SGHKS and YYEKEE (reference sequence). The CDR3 is made up of 12 amino acids. V was clipped by 4 bases and J by 11 bases; unmatched bases: 7. The study amplified TCR beta CDR3 regions using RNA transcripts. An opening RT-PCR round employed HTBI primers and preceded a second-round multiplex PCR. TCRdb reprocessed the multiplex PCR reads with MiXCR, giving one entry per CDR3 protein. The sample yields 200,000 to 300,000 distinct CDR3 sequences, 40% to 50% seen once.

The receptor's source is an adult man with Graves' ophthalmopathy. This chain uses TRBV5-5 with TRBJ2-7; 9 nucleotides match TRBD2. The source material was peripheral blood. The CDR3 bases are TGTGCCAGCAGCGGACCGACTAGCGGAAAGTACTTC. Amino acids: CASSGPTSGKYF. The full variable domain, completed using reference TRBV5-5 and TRBJ2-7, is DAGVTQSPTHLIKTRGQQVTLRCSPISGHKSVSWYQQVLGQGPQFIFQYYEKEERGRGNFPDRFSARQFPNYSSELNVNALLLGDSALYLCASSGPTSGKYFGPGTRLTVT.